This TCR beta chain was profiled in a study of early T cells in non-severe SARS-CoV-2 infection. Overall study context: The input, bulk RNA from unsorted whole blood, was sequenced, and chains were unpaired.

Each single cDNA molecule received a unique molecular identifier. MiXCR, applied by TCRdb to the 5' RACE reads, yields one record per CDR3 protein. The top ten hold almost 9% of the sample, which has approximately 64,000 distinct CDR3 sequences, around 18% seen once. This clonotype has more than one count but fewer than ten. The CDR3 consists of 15 residues. Looked up from germline, CDR1 is SGHAT and CDR2 is FQNNGV. With 5 bases removed from V and 3 bases from J, the gap between germline ends came to 17 bases. This specimen consisted of whole blood, obtained at baseline. The origin of this receptor is an adult who was a healthcare worker with PCR-confirmed SARS-CoV-2 infection or an uninfected control (not recorded which). This sequence joins TRBV11-2 and TRBJ2-7, with D unresolved. In DNA, the CDR3 is TGTGCCAGCAGCACTCGGACGGCTGGCCTCTACGAGCAGTACTTC. Residues: CASSTRTAGLYEQYF. Based on the CDR3 plus reference TRBV11-2 and TRBJ2-7, the full variable domain is EAGVAQSPRYKIIEKRQSVAFWCNPISGHATLYWYQQILGQGPKLLIQFQNNGVVDDSQLPKDRFSAERLKGVDSTLKIQPAKLEDSAVYLCASSTRTAGLYEQYFGPGTRLTVT.